This TCR beta chain was sequenced in a study of cytomegalovirus exposure and HLA in healthy donors. General study findings and limits: Later analysis associated a missense DCLRE1C variant with TCR beta V- and J-gene trimming.

The CDR3 has 15 residues. Germline-derived CDR1 and CDR2 are SGHRS and YFSETQ. Trimming took 2 bases from V and 4 from J; bases not matched to a gene: 6. Points on this clone: Its antigen remains unknown.

It was with 60 Vbeta and 13 Jbeta primers that the PCR ran. Generated by immunoSEQ multiplex PCR, the TCRdb table keeps only in-frame clones and is missing some. The repertoire holds 200,000 to 250,000 clones, with about four fifths as singletons. This TCR was recovered from a man aged 30 to 45 in good health and CMV-seronegative. Sequencing input: PBMCs. The J gene is TRBJ1-3, the V gene TRBV5-1, with 7 bases matching TRBD1. CDR3 nucleotides: TGCGCCAGCAGCTTCGCAGGGGGTAACGGAAACACCATATATTTT. It yields the protein CASSFAGGNGNTIYF.